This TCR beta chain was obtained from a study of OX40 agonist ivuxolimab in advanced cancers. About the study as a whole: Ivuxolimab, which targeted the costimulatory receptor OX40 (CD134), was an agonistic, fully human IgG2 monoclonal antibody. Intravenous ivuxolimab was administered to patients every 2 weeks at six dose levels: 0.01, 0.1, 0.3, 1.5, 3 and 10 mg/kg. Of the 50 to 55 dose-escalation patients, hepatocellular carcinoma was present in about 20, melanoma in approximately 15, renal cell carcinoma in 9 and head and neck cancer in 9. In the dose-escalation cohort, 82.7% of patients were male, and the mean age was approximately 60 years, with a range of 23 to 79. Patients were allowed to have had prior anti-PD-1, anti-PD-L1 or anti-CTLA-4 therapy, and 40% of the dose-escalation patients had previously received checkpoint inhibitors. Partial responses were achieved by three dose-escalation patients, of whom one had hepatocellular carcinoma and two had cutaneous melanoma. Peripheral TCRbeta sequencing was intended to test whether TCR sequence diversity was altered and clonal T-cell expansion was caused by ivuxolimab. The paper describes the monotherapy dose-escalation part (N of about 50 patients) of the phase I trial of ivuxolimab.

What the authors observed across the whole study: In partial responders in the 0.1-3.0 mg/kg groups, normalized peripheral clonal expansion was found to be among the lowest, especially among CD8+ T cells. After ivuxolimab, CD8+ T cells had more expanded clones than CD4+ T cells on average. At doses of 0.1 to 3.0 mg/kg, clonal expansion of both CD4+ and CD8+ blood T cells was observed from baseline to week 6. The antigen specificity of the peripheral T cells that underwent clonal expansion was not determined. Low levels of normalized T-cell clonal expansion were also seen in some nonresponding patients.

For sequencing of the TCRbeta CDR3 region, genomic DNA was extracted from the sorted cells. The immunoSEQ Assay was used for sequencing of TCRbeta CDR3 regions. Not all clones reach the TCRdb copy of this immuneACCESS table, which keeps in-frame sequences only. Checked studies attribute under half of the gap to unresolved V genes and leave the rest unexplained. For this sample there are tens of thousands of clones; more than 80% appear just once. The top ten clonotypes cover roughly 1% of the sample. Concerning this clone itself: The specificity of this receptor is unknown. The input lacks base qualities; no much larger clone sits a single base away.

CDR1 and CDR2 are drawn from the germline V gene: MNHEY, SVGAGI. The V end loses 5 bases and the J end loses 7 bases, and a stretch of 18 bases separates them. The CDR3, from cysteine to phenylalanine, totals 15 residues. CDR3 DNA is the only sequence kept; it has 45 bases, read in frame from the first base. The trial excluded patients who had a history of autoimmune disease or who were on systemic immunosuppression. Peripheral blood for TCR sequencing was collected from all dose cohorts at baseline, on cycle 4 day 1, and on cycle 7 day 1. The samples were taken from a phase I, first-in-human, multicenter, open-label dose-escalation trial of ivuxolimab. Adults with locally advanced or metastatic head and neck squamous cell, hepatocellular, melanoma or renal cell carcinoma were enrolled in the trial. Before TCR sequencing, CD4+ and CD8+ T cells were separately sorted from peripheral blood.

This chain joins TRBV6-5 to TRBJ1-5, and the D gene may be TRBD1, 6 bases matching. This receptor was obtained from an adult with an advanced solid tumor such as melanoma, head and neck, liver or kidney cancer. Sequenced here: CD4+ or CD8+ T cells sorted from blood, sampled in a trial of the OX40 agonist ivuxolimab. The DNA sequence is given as TGTGCCAGCAGTCCATCATACGCGGGGGCACAGCCCCAGCATTTT. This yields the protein CASSPSYAGAQPQHF.